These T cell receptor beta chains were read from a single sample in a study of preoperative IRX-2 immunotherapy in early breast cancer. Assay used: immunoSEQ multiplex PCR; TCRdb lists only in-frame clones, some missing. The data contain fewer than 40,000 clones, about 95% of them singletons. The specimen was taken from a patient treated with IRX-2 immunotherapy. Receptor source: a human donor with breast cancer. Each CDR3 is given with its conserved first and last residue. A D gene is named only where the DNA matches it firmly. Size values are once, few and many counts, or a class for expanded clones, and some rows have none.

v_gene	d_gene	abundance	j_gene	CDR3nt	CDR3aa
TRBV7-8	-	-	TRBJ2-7	TGTGCCAGCAGCCACAGGCCAGGGGTCTACGAGCAGTACTTC	CASSHRPGVYEQYF
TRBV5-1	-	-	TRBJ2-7	TGCGCCAGCAGCTTGGGGCAGAGCTCCTACGAGCAGTACTTC	CASSLGQSSYEQYF
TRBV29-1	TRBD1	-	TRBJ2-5	TGCAGCGCCCCGACAGGGGGCGAAGAGACCCAGTACTTC	CSAPTGGEETQYF
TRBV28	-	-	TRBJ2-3	TGTGCCAGCAGAACCCGCAACTTGGACGCTACGCAGTATTTT	CASRTRNLDATQYF
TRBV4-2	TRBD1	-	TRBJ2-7	TGTGCCAGCAGCCCATGGACAGGCCCCTACGAGCAGTACTTC	CASSPWTGPYEQYF
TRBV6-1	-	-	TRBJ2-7	TGTGCCAGCAGTGACTTGTTTATGAGCTCCTACGAGCAGTACTTC	CASSDLFMSSYEQYF
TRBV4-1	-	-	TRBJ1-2	TGCGCCAGCAGCCAAGAGGGACTCTATGGCTACACCTTC	CASSQEGLYGYTF
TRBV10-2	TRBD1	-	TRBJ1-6	TGCGCCAGCAGTGGCCCGGGACAGCCTAATTCACCCCTCCACTTT	CASSGPGQPNSPLHF
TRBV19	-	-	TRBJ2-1	TGTGCCAGTAGAGGACAGCCCTCCTACAATGAGCAGTTCTTC	CASRGQPSYNEQFF
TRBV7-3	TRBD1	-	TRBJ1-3	TGTGCCAGCAGCCCGGGACAGGAAAGCTCTGGAAACACCATATATTTT	CASSPGQESSGNTIYF
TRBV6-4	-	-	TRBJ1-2	TGTGCCAGCAGTGATGATGGGGGAGGACATGGTGGCTACACCTTC	CASSDDGGGHGGYTF
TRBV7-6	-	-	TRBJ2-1	TGTGCCAGCAGCTTAGATCAGTTACCCAATGAGCAGTTCTTC	CASSLDQLPNEQFF
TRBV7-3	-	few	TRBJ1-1	TGTGCCAGCAGCTTAACCCGTGGTGCTGAAGCTTTCTTT	CASSLTRGAEAFF
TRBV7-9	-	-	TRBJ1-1	TGTGCCAGCCAACCCCGACGAGACACTGAAGCTTTCTTT	CASQPRRDTEAFF
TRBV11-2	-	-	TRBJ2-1	TGTGCCAGCAGCCCGAGGAGCGGCGACTACAATGAGCAGTTCTTC	CASSPRSGDYNEQFF
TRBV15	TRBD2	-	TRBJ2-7	TGTGCCACCAGCAGAGATCGACTAGCGGCCTACGAGCAGTACTTC	CATSRDRLAAYEQYF
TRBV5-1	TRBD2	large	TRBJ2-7	TGCGCCAGCAGCCCGGGACTAGCGGGGGAACTGCAGTACTTC	CASSPGLAGELQYF
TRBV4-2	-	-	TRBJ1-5	TGTGCCAGCAGCCAATTGGGCCAGGGTGATCCCCAGCCCCAGCATTTT	CASSQLGQGDPQPQHF
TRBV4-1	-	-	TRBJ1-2	TGCGCCAGCAGCCAACCGCCGGAGGCGTTTTTCTATGGCTACACCTTC	CASSQPPEAFFYGYTF
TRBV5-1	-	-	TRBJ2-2	TGCGCCAGCAGCTTGGGACACCGGGACCCGGACACCGGGGAGCTGTTTTTT	CASSLGHRDPDTGELFF
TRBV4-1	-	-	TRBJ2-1	TGCGCCAGCAGCCATTTTAGCGGTGAGCAGTTCTTC	CASSHFSGEQFF
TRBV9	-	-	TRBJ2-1	TGTGCCAGCGGCGAGAACGGGCAGTTCTTC	CASGENGQFF
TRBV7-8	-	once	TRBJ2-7	TGTGCCAGCAGTCGGGACGTCCACGAGCAGTACTTC	CASSRDVHEQYF
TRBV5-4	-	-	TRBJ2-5	TGTGCCAGCAGCTTAAGGGGTATTCAAGGTACCCAGTACTTC	CASSLRGIQGTQYF
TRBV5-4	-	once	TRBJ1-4	TGTGCCAGCAGCTTGCACATACCGGGACCCCAGGAGGGAAAACTGTTTTTT	CASSLHIPGPQEGKLFF
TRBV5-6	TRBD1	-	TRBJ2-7	TGTGCCAGCAGCTTAGACAGGGGGATCTACGAGCAGTACTTC	CASSLDRGIYEQYF
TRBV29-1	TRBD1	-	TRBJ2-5	TGCAGCGCAGGAGGGACAGGGGGAGAGACCCAGTACTTC	CSAGGTGGETQYF
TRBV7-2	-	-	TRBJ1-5	TGTGCCAGCAGCCGGGACAATAGCAATCAGCCCCAGCATTTT	CASSRDNSNQPQHF
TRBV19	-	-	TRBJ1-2	TGTGCCAGTAGTATCCTGGGCCACTATGGCTACACCTTC	CASSILGHYGYTF
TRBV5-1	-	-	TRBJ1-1	TGCGCCAGCAGCTATTCGGGGGAGAACACTGAAGCTTTCTTT	CASSYSGENTEAFF
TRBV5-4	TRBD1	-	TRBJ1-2	TGTGCCAGCAGCACGGAAACAGGGGGCGACTATGGCTACACCTTC	CASSTETGGDYGYTF
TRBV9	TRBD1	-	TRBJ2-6	TGTGCCAGCAGCGTCCTTGACAGGGCCTCTGGGGCCAACGTCCTGACTTTC	CASSVLDRASGANVLTF
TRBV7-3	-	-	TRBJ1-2	TGTGCCAGCAGCTCCTCTGAGGGGGGAGCCTATGGCTACACCTTC	CASSSSEGGAYGYTF
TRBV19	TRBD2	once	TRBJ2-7	TGTGCCTCGAGCGAGCGGCGGGGGGGGACCTACGAGCAGTACTTC	CASSERRGGTYEQYF
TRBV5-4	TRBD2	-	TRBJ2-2	TGTGCCAGCAGCTCCAAACTAGCGGGAAAGGACGGGGAGCTGTTTTTT	CASSSKLAGKDGELFF
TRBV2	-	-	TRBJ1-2	TGTGCCAGCAGAACTGGGGTCATCTATGGCTACACCTTC	CASRTGVIYGYTF
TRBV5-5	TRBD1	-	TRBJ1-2	TGTGCCAGCAGCGGCGGGGCAGGGGGCTTTAGCAATAGCTACACCTTC	CASSGGAGGFSNSYTF
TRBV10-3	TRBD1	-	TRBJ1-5	TGTGCCATCAGACCGACAGGGGATCAGCCCCAGCATTTT	CAIRPTGDQPQHF
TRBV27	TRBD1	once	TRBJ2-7	TGTGCCAGCAGCCGCGACAGGGCCTACGAGCAGTACTTC	CASSRDRAYEQYF
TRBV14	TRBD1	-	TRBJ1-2	TGTGCCAGCAGCTGGGGACAGGGCATTCTTGGCTACACCTTC	CASSWGQGILGYTF
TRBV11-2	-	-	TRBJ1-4	TGTGCCAGCAGCTATATGCAGGAAAAACTGTTTTTT	CASSYMQEKLFF
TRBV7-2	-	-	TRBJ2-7	TGTGCCAGCAGCCGACTAGAAGTATACTACGAGCAGTACTTC	CASSRLEVYYEQYF
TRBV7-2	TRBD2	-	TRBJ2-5	TGTGCCAGCAGCGCCCAGGGACTAGCGGGCGAGACCCAGTACTTC	CASSAQGLAGETQYF
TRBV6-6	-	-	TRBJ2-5	TGTGCCAGCAGTTACTCCCCGGCCCAAGAGACCCAGTACTTC	CASSYSPAQETQYF
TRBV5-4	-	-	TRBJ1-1	TGTGCCAGCAGCCTCCAGCAGAACACTGAAGCTTTCTTT	CASSLQQNTEAFF
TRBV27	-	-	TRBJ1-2	TGTGCCAGCAGTTGGGGGGGGACCAATTTCAGGGGATGGAATGGCTACACCTTC	CASSWGGTNFRGWNGYTF
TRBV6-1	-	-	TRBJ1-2	TGTGCCAGCAGTGAAATGTTAGCGGCTTTGGGCTACACCTTC	CASSEMLAALGYTF
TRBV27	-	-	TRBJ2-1	TGTGCCAGCAGTTTTACTAGGGGACTTAATGAGCAGTTCTTC	CASSFTRGLNEQFF
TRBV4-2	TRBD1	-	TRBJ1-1	TGTGCCAGCAGCCATAACGACAGGGCGAACACTGAAGCTTTCTTT	CASSHNDRANTEAFF
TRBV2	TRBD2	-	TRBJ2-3	TGTGCCAGCAGTGAACCCGGGACTAGTGAGACAGATACGCAGTATTTT	CASSEPGTSETDTQYF
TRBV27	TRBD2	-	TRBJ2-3	TGTGCCAGCAGTCTCTCGCCAGCGGGGGGGGGAGATACGCAGTATTTT	CASSLSPAGGGDTQYF
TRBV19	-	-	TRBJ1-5	TGTGCCAGTAGTATGCTCGGGCAGACCAATCAGCCCCAGCATTTT	CASSMLGQTNQPQHF
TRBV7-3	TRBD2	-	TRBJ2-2	TGTGCCAGCAGCTTGGGACTAGCGTACACCGGGGAGCTGTTTTTT	CASSLGLAYTGELFF
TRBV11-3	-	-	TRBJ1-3	TGTGCCAGCAAGGGTGGACCCGCAGGGAACTCTGGAAACACCATATATTTT	CASKGGPAGNSGNTIYF
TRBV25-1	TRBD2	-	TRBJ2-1	TGTGCCAGCAGTGCCACGACTAGCGGGAGTACGTTCTTC	CASSATTSGSTFF
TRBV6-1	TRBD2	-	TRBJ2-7	TGTGCCAGCGGCGAAGGGGCGACTAGCGGGGGCCCCTACGAGCAGTACTTC	CASGEGATSGGPYEQYF
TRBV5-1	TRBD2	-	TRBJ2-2	TGCGCCAGCAGGCCGTTAGCGGGGGGAAACACCGGGGAGCTGTTTTTT	CASRPLAGGNTGELFF
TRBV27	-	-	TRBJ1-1	TGTGCCAGCAGTGGAGGGTTTGAAGCTTTCTTT	CASSGGFEAFF
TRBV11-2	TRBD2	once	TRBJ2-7	TGTGCCAGCAGCCGAAGAGAGCGGGGGAATTACGAGCAGTACTTC	CASSRRERGNYEQYF
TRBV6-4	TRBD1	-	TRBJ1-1	TGTGCCAGCAGTGACAGGTCAGGGGGAGGGACTGAAGCTTTCTTT	CASSDRSGGGTEAFF